Following are 30 T cell receptor beta chains from one sample sequenced in a study of Ad26.COV2.S vaccination and SARS-CoV-2 variants (dated by TCRdb to about 2021). In light of the paper, this sample's treatment or condition label describes: about 20 received Ad26.COV2.S at low or high dose, single or two shots; about 5 received placebo; per-sample allocation not given. Repertoires of vaccine and placebo recipients were sequenced from samples taken on day 63 after the first injection. Library preparation employed the immunoSEQ multiplex PCR assay. The immuneACCESS repertoire file appears here via TCRdb, limited to in-frame rearrangements. These files lack a portion of the clones; in checked studies, under half of the deficit traces to unresolved V genes, and the cause of the others is not known. The sample yields about 350,000 clones; around 89% were counted once. The ten largest clonotypes hold 6.4% of the sample.

The sequences come from peripheral blood, collected in a trial of Ad26.COV2.S vaccine versus placebo. These receptors were taken from a person aged 18-60 years who received the Ad26.COV2.S COVID-19 vaccine or a placebo.

The V call is TRBV9, the J call TRBJ1-3; D unresolved. The germline V gene encodes CDR1 SGDLS and CDR2 YYNGEE. V was shortened by 3 bases and J by 0 bases, with 7 bases between the two germline ends. The CDR3 spans 14 residues. The DNA for the CDR3 is TGTGCCAGCAGCGGACGTCGCTCTGGAAACACCATATATTTT. Its protein is CASSGRRSGNTIYF.

This rearrangement joins TRBV2 to TRBJ2-1; D uncertain. Looked up from germline, CDR1 is SNHLY and CDR2 is FYNNEI. V was pared by 5 bases and J by 6 bases, with 5 bases between. The CDR3 sequence is 11 residues long. CDR3 DNA: TGTGCCAGCAGTTCGTTCAATGAGCAGTTCTTC. Its protein product is CASSSFNEQFF.

The chain links TRBV28 to TRBJ1-2, with D possibly being TRBD1 (5 bases). The germline CDR1 and CDR2 sequences are MDHEN and SYDVKM. The CDR3 has 14 residues. The V end lost 6 bases, the J end lost 4 bases, and 15 bases lay between the germline ends. CDR3 nucleotides: TGTGCCAGCAGCGAGATGAGGGGCGGCTATGGCTACACCTTC. Its translation: CASSEMRGGYGYTF.

The V gene is TRBV28, the J gene TRBJ1-4; D remains unclear. Trimming stripped 6 bases from V and 5 bases from J, with 19 bases between. CDR3 size: 16 residues. Germline CDR1 reads MDHEN; CDR2 reads SYDVKM. For the CDR3, the DNA is TGTGCCAGCAGCCAGGACTATCCGATCCGAAATGAAAAACTGTTTTTT. Amino acids: CASSQDYPIRNEKLFF.

This clone was detected a few times. V usage is TRBV6-4 and J usage is TRBJ1-5, with TRBD1 matching 7 bases. CDR1 is MRHNA, CDR2 SNTAGT, per germline. CDR3 length: 14 amino acids. J was trimmed by 7 bases and V by 0 bases; bases with no gene match: 3. The CDR3 coding sequence is TGTGCCAGCAGTGACTCCGCAGGGGGGCAGCCCCAGCATTTT. Protein product: CASSDSAGGQPQHF.

This chain joins TRBV7-2 and TRBJ2-7; D unresolved. V was trimmed by 6 bases and J by 0 bases, leaving 9 bases between them. Per germline, CDR1 SGHTA and CDR2 FQGNSA. The length of the CDR3 is 13 residues. The CDR3 DNA follows: TGTGCCAGCAGGCCTGCCGGCTCCTACGAGCAGTACTTC. Translated: CASRPAGSYEQYF.

This chain uses TRBV7-9 with TRBJ1-3, with 7 nucleotides matching TRBD1. CDR3 length equals 15 residues. The ends lost 3 bases at V and 3 bases at J; junction bases unmatched: 5. Germline V gene data show CDR1 as SEHNR and CDR2 as FQNEAQ (reference sequence). CDR3 protein: CASSFQGGYGNTIYF. The CDR3 nucleotides are TGTGCCAGCAGCTTCCAAGGGGGCTATGGAAACACCATATATTTT.

The V gene is TRBV29-1, the J gene TRBJ1-2; D gene ambiguous. The CDR3 sequence is 11 residues long. V was shortened by 7 bases and J by 8 bases, with 14 bases between the two germline ends. Germline V gene lookup returns CDR1 SQVTM and CDR2 ANQGSEA. The CDR3 DNA reads TGCAGCGCCGGGTCCCTACTGGGCTACACCTTC. Protein sequence: CSAGSLLGYTF. The full variable domain, in which reference TRBV29-1 and TRBJ1-2 provide the parts outside the CDR3, is SAVISQKPSRDICQRGTSLTIQCQVDSQVTMMFWYRQQPGQSLTLIATANQGSEATYESGFVIDKFPISRPNLTFSTLTVSNMSPEDSSIYLCSAGSLLGYTFGSGTRLTVV.

This rearrangement joins TRBV11-2 to TRBJ1-6; D ambiguous. The CDR3 length is 15 residues. Germline CDR1 reads SGHAT; CDR2 reads FQNNGV. V dropped 4 bases and J dropped 9 bases, with 16 bases sitting between them. Written as DNA, the CDR3 is TGTGCCAGCAGCTCGTCATCCTGGGCGGGTTCACCCCTCCACTTT. Encoded protein: CASSSSSWAGSPLHF.

The genes are TRBV20-1 and TRBJ2-2; D is undetermined. V dropped 3 bases and J dropped 1 base, with 12 bases sitting between them. CDR1 is DFQATT and CDR2 is SNEGSKA in the germline V gene (reference sequence). The CDR3 spans 15 residues. Here the CDR3 reads CSASSTGKNTGELFF. The CDR3 DNA reads as TGCAGTGCTAGTTCCACCGGAAAGAACACCGGGGAGCTGTTTTTT.

J is TRBJ2-1 and V is TRBV28, with 8 bases aligning to TRBD1. The V segment lost 6 bases and the J segment 2 bases; nucleotides outside the gene matches: 3. This CDR3 region has 14 residues. Germline V gives CDR1 MDHEN, CDR2 SYDVKM. CDR3 nucleotide sequence: TGTGCCAGCAGGAAGGGACAGGCCTACAATGAGCAGTTCTTC. Translated, it gives CASRKGQAYNEQFF.

This rearrangement joins TRBV19 to TRBJ2-7; 7 bases are shared with TRBD2. The CDR3 consists of 13 residues. The germline V gene has CDR1 LNHDA and CDR2 SQIVND (reference sequence). J lost 3 bases, V lost 1 base, and 0 bases had no gene match. CDR3 sequence reads: CASSIGEGYEQYF. The CDR3 nucleotides are TGTGCCAGTAGTATAGGGGAGGGCTACGAGCAGTACTTC.

This clone was detected only a few times. The chain is built from TRBV7-8 and TRBJ2-7; 9 bases align to TRBD2. The V and J ends lost 5 bases and 9 bases, in that order; junction bases with no gene match: 11. The CDR3 runs to 14 residues. Germline V gives CDR1 SGHVS, CDR2 FQNEAQ. The CDR3: CASSGLANLDAQYF. DNA for the CDR3: TGTGCCAGCAGCGGACTAGCGAATCTCGACGCGCAGTACTTC.

The V call is TRBV11-2, the J call TRBJ2-3; D is undetermined. Germline lookup yields CDR1 SGHAT and CDR2 FQNNGV. CDR3 length: 12 amino acids. The V and J ends lost 2 bases and 6 bases respectively, with 6 bases between them. CDR3 in amino acids: CASSLRRDTQYF. CDR3 sequence (DNA): TGTGCCAGCAGCTTACGTAGGGATACGCAGTATTTT.

This clone turned up a few times. The chain is built from TRBV30 and TRBJ2-7, with 10 bases lining up with TRBD1. Germline CDR1 is GTSNPN and CDR2 is SVGIG (reference sequence). The length of the CDR3 is 14 residues. Unmatched junction bases numbered 6, after V lost 3 bases and J lost 4 bases. The CDR3 sequence is CAWRGDRGRYEQYF. DNA for the CDR3: TGTGCCTGGAGGGGGGACAGGGGAAGGTACGAGCAGTACTTC.

This chain connects TRBV13 to TRBJ2-7; D not resolved. The CDR3 contains 13 residues. Germline lookup yields CDR1 PRHDT and CDR2 FYEKMQ (reference sequence). Deletions cut 0 bases from V and 2 bases from J, with 5 bases between. CDR3 coding DNA: TGTGCCAGCAGCTTAGGACTGCCCTACGAGCAGTACTTC. This encodes CASSLGLPYEQYF.

This chain joins TRBV18 and TRBJ1-1; weak D call: TRBD1 (6 bases). From germline, CDR1 is KGHSH and CDR2 LQKENI. The CDR3 runs 16 residues. V gave up 6 bases and J gave up 0 bases, with 17 bases separating them. DNA of the CDR3: TGTGCCAGCTCGCCCATGCAGGGGAAAATGAACACTGAAGCTTTCTTT. It encodes CASSPMQGKMNTEAFF. The entire variable domain, with the rest obtained from reference TRBV18 and TRBJ1-1, is as follows: NAGVMQNPRHLVRRRGQEARLRCSPMKGHSHVYWYRQLPEEGLKFMVYLQKENIIDESGMPKERFSAEFPKEGPSILRIQQVVRGDSAAYFCASSPMQGKMNTEAFFGQGTRLTVV.

This rearrangement joins TRBV6-5 to TRBJ2-2; the match to TRBD1 covers 9 bases. J gave up 3 bases and V 6 bases, and 5 bases lay outside the gene matches. This CDR3 region has 15 residues. Per germline, CDR1 MNHEY and CDR2 SVGAGI. CDR3 DNA sequence: TGTGCCAGCAGACAGGGGGCTCGGTACACCGGGGAGCTGTTTTTT. It specifies CASRQGARYTGELFF.

This chain joins TRBV27 and TRBJ2-1; no definite D call. The V gene lost 0 bases and the J gene lost 7 bases, with 13 bases spanning the gap. The CDR3 extends over 15 amino acids. CDR1 and CDR2 (germline): MNHEY, SMNVEV (reference sequence). CDR3 in DNA: TGTGCCAGCAGTTTATCGACCGGGTTTCAGAATGAGCAGTTCTTC. It translates to CASSLSTGFQNEQFF.

The chain is built from TRBV15 and TRBJ1-2, with TRBD1 matching 10 bases. Germline CDR1 reads LNHNV; CDR2 reads YYDKDF (reference sequence). J gave up 9 bases and V 5 bases, and 12 bases lay outside the gene matches. CDR3 length: 15 amino acids. In nucleotides, the CDR3 is TGTGCCACCAGCGTGGGACAGGGGTCAATGGCGAGCTACACCTTC. Protein product: CATSVGQGSMASYTF.

The CDR3 DNA sequence: TGTGCCAGCAGCCAAGATTACAGGGGTAGGGCTGAAGCTTTCTTT. It encodes CASSQDYRGRAEAFF. The rearrangement joins TRBV4-2 to TRBJ1-1; TRBD1 aligns across 7 bases. CDR3 length: 15 amino acids. In germline, CDR1 is LGHNA, CDR2 YNFKEQ. Trimming at V came to 0 bases and at J to 6 bases, leaving 7 bases not matched to a gene.

The gene calls are TRBV7-3 and TRBJ2-2, with unresolved D. V was clipped by 4 bases and J by 3 bases, with 12 bases between them. The CDR3 runs 15 residues. In germline, CDR1 is SGHTA, CDR2 FQGTGA. In DNA, the CDR3 is TGTGCCAGCAGCTCCGGGCCAACCTACACCGGGGAGCTGTTTTTT. Encoded protein: CASSSGPTYTGELFF.

This chain links TRBV27 with TRBJ2-1; D unclear. There are 13 residues in the CDR3. Germline V gene lookup returns CDR1 MNHEY and CDR2 SMNVEV (reference sequence). Trimming pared 3 bases from V and 3 bases from J, leaving 6 bases between. CDR3 amino acids: CASSLGIYNEQFF. The CDR3 region has the DNA TGTGCCAGCAGTTTGGGGATCTACAATGAGCAGTTCTTC.

This chain uses TRBV7-2 with TRBJ1-1; D may be TRBD1 (5 bases). Trimming removed 2 bases from V and 8 bases from J, with 9 bases in between. Germline loops: CDR1 SGHTA, CDR2 FQGNSA. The CDR3 has 12 amino acids. The DNA for the CDR3 is TGTGCCAGCAGCTTATTTCCAGGGGAAGCTTTCTTT. It yields the protein CASSLFPGEAFF.

The chain is built from TRBV2 and TRBJ1-5, with a weak D call TRBD1 (5 bases). The CDR3 totals 15 residues. Trimming took 8 bases from V and 0 from J, leaving 14 bases between them. Germline V CDR1 and CDR2: SNHLY, FYNNEI. CDR3 residues: CASFGGGNSNQPQHF. The CDR3 nucleotides are TGTGCCAGCTTTGGCGGGGGGAATAGCAATCAGCCCCAGCATTTT.

The chain combines TRBV15 with TRBJ1-2, with D uncertain. Germline CDR1 reads LNHNV; CDR2 reads YYDKDF (reference sequence). V shed 1 base and J shed 4 bases, with 4 bases lying between them. The length of the CDR3 is 12 residues. CDR3 in amino acids: CATSRASYGYTF. CDR3 nucleotides: TGTGCCACCAGCAGAGCCAGCTATGGCTACACCTTC.

This clone was detected only once. The J gene is TRBJ2-7, the V gene TRBV5-1; D remains ambiguous. The CDR3 spans 14 residues. Trimming stripped 0 bases from V and 6 bases from J, with 13 bases between. Germline-derived CDR1 and CDR2 are SGHRS and YFSETQ. The CDR3 reads CASSLAGPSGEQYF. CDR3 nucleotides: TGCGCCAGCAGCTTGGCCGGACCTTCCGGCGAGCAGTACTTC.

The chain has TRBV7-9 and TRBJ1-4; a weak D match, TRBD1 (5 bases). V lost 5 bases to trimming and J lost 3 bases, with 16 bases between them. The CDR3 runs to 16 residues. The V gene's germline CDR1 is SEHNR and CDR2 FQNEAQ (reference sequence). CDR3 bases: TGTGCCAGCAGCCCCCAGTCGGGGACCTCTAATGAAAAACTGTTTTTT. Translating gives CASSPQSGTSNEKLFF.

The chain couples TRBV15 to TRBJ2-7; D gene unclear. V was clipped by 3 bases and J by 6 bases, with 9 bases between them. The germline CDR1 and CDR2 sequences are LNHNV and YYDKDF (reference sequence). The CDR3 runs 12 residues. DNA for the CDR3: TGTGCCACCAGCAGCCCCCAGGTCGAGCAGTACTTC. Its protein product is CATSSPQVEQYF. The whole variable domain, filled in from reference TRBV15 and TRBJ2-7, reads DAMVIQNPRYQVTQFGKPVTLSCSQTLNHNVMYWYQQKSSQAPKLLFHYYDKDFNNEADTPDNFQSRRPNTSFCFLDIRSPGLGDTAMYLCATSSPQVEQYFGPGTRLTVT.

The gene calls are TRBV30 and TRBJ1-4; D gene unclear. The germline V gene encodes CDR1 GTSNPN and CDR2 SVGIG (reference sequence). This CDR3 has 13 residues. The V and J ends lost 0 bases and 5 bases respectively, with 7 bases between them. CDR3 nucleotide sequence: TGTGCCTGGAGTGTAGGGAGAAATGAAAAACTGTTTTTT. Its translation: CAWSVGRNEKLFF. The variable domain in full, with the rest retrieved from reference TRBV30 and TRBJ1-4, is SQTIHQWPATLVQPVGSPLSLECTVEGTSNPNLYWYRQAAGRGLQLLFYSVGIGQISSEVPQNLSASRPQDRQFILSSKKLLLSDSGFYLCAWSVGRNEKLFFGSGTQLSVL.